This TCR beta chain was recorded in a study of blood T cell repertoires in COVID-19. Across the whole study: Samples came from the United States, Italy and Spain, spanning acute and convalescent COVID-19.

The Seattle patients joined while their infection was active and were tracked longitudinally afterward. Original processing notes: Reference gene primer amplification gave estimated nucleated cell counts. Produced via immunoSEQ multiplex PCR; TCRdb's table is partial and in-frame only. That table supplies the V and J calls and clone size; D and trimming were determined from the DNA. Of about 210,000 clones detected, 75% to 85% appear once; the ten largest clones hold 5.2%. The CDR3 is 17 amino acids. V dropped 1 base and J dropped 4 bases, with 18 bases sitting between them. The specimen was peripheral blood. The chain is built from TRBV5-3 and TRBJ1-5, with D possibly being TRBD1 (5 bases). TRBV5-3 is an ORF for which the function is uncertain. The TCR originated in a woman in her 70s with COVID-19, enrolled during active disease. The CDR3 region is CARSLSQGLSKNQPQHF. The CDR3 DNA is TGTGCCAGAAGCTTGAGTCAGGGTCTGTCCAAAAATCAGCCCCAGCATTTT.